The 29 T cell receptor beta chains below were found in one sample sequenced in a study of OX40 agonist ivuxolimab in advanced cancers. Produced via immunoSEQ multiplex PCR; TCRdb's table is partial and in-frame only. Of more than 60,000 clones listed, around 94% are singletons. The sample was CD4+ or CD8+ T cells sorted from blood, taken in a trial of the OX40 agonist ivuxolimab. Receptors originate from an adult with an advanced solid tumor such as melanoma, head and neck, liver or kidney cancer.

J is TRBJ2-7 and V is TRBV27; 16 bases align to TRBD2. Germline CDR1 reads MNHEY; CDR2 reads SMNVEV (reference sequence). CDR3 length: 14 residues. Germline trimming cut 8 bases from V and 11 bases from J; bases unmatched to any gene: 9. This CDR3 reads CASQPGLAGGAKYF. DNA for the CDR3: TGTGCCAGCCAACCGGGACTAGCGGGAGGGGCTAAGTACTTC.

This chain links TRBV7-2 with TRBJ1-6; the D gene is possibly TRBD1 (6 bases). This CDR3 contains 17 residues. Trimming stripped 5 bases from V and 4 bases from J, with 18 bases between. The germline gives CDR1 SGHTA, CDR2 FQGNSA. This CDR3 is CASSTRGGLYYNSPLHF. The CDR3 nucleotides read TGTGCCAGCAGCACTAGGGGGGGACTATATTATAATTCACCCCTCCACTTT.

This clone was observed a single time. The chain recombines TRBV11-2 with TRBJ2-5; 11 nucleotides line up with TRBD1. V shed 3 bases, J shed 3 bases, and the junction held 6 bases outside the gene matches. This CDR3 has 16 amino acids. Germline CDR1 reads SGHAT; CDR2 reads FQNNGV. The CDR3 is CASSLRRTGGKETQYF. The CDR3 DNA follows: TGTGCCAGCAGCTTGCGCCGGACAGGGGGCAAAGAGACCCAGTACTTC.

The chain employs TRBV6-5 and TRBJ2-5; tentatively, D is TRBD1 or TRBD2 (6 bases each). The CDR3 covers 14 residues. V was clipped by 2 bases and J by 4 bases, with 11 bases between them. Germline V gene data show CDR1 as MNHEY and CDR2 as SVGAGI. CDR3 protein: CASSYPKGGETQYF. Written as DNA, the CDR3 is TGTGCCAGCAGTTACCCCAAGGGGGGAGAGACCCAGTACTTC.

The chain combines TRBV29-1 with TRBJ2-7, with D perhaps matching TRBD2 (6 bases). The CDR3 length is 14 residues. The V gene lost 3 bases and the J gene lost 2 bases, with 14 bases spanning the gap. Germline lookup yields CDR1 SQVTM and CDR2 ANQGSEA. CDR3 coding DNA: TGCAGCGTTGAGGTCCCGGGACTCCCCTACGAGCAGTACTTC. As protein: CSVEVPGLPYEQYF.

Remarks on this clone: Other nucleotide sequences from this sample produce the same CDR3. The gene calls are TRBV4-3 and TRBJ2-1; TRBD2 matches 9 bases. The germline V gene encodes CDR1 LGHNA and CDR2 YSLEER. The junction had 2 bases not matched to a gene; V was cut back by 0 bases and J by 2 bases. The CDR3 length is 16 residues. The CDR3 nucleotides are TGCGCCAGCAGCCAAGATAGCGGGGGTACCTACAATGAGCAGTTCTTC. This translates into CASSQDSGGTYNEQFF.

This chain joins TRBV5-1 and TRBJ2-5; D possibly corresponds to TRBD1 (6 bases). The CDR3 is 15 residues long. Germline CDR1 is SGHRS and CDR2 is YFSETQ. Trimming removed 1 base at V and 5 bases at J, with 15 bases between. This CDR3 is CASSLMNRVGETQYF. The CDR3 nucleotides are TGCGCCAGCAGCTTGATGAACAGGGTGGGCGAGACCCAGTACTTC.

This sequence joins TRBV4-3 and TRBJ2-1; possibly TRBD2 for D (6 bases). The CDR3 loop spans 15 amino acids. V lost 6 bases and J 3 bases, leaving 15 bases between the germline ends. The V gene's germline CDR1 is LGHNA and CDR2 YSLEER. CDR3 coding DNA: TGCGCCAGCAGTCCTGTTAGCGGACGCTACAATGAGCAGTTCTTC. It specifies CASSPVSGRYNEQFF.

The rearrangement joins TRBV27 to TRBJ1-5; unclear D gene. The CDR3 consists of 14 residues. The germline CDR1 and CDR2 sequences are MNHEY and SMNVEV (reference sequence). Trimming took off 5 bases at V and 1 base at J, with 9 bases between the two ends. The CDR3 protein is CASSVASSNQPQHF. The DNA of the CDR3 is TGTGCCAGCAGTGTTGCCTCGAGCAATCAGCCCCAGCATTTT.

The rearrangement joins TRBV9 to TRBJ2-1, with no clear D. In germline, CDR1 is SGDLS, CDR2 YYNGEE. The CDR3 contains 13 residues. V dropped 4 bases and J dropped 12 bases, with 17 bases sitting between them. CDR3 amino acids: CASSPQTPPVQFF. CDR3 DNA: TGTGCCAGCAGCCCGCAGACTCCCCCCGTGCAGTTCTTC.

The rearrangement joins TRBV4-3 to TRBJ2-5; 7 nucleotides match TRBD1. The CDR3 runs 15 residues. The junction had 6 bases not matched to a gene; V was cut back by 0 bases and J by 5 bases. Germline assignment: CDR1 LGHNA and CDR2 YSLEER. CDR3 DNA sequence: TGCGCCAGCAGCCAAGACAGGGGGATTTGGGAGACCCAGTACTTC. Amino acids: CASSQDRGIWETQYF.

The chain uses TRBV20-1 and TRBJ2-7, with D unclear. CDR3 length: 11 residues. Trimming took off 3 bases at V and 3 bases at J, with 6 bases between the two ends. Germline V lookup: CDR1 DFQATT, CDR2 SNEGSKA (reference sequence). The CDR3 loop is CSASWVYEQYF. CDR3 bases: TGCAGTGCTAGTTGGGTCTACGAGCAGTACTTC.

This rearrangement joins TRBV5-4 to TRBJ2-1; TRBD2 matches 11 bases. Unmatched junction bases numbered 4, after V lost 0 bases and J lost 5 bases. Per germline, CDR1 SGHNT and CDR2 YYREEE (reference sequence). The length of the CDR3 is 16 residues. Here the CDR3 reads CASSLASGGTNNEQFF. CDR3 DNA sequence: TGTGCCAGCAGCTTGGCTAGCGGGGGGACAAACAATGAGCAGTTCTTC. The full variable domain, in which reference TRBV5-4 and TRBJ2-1 provide the parts outside the CDR3, is ETGVTQSPTHLIKTRGQQVTLRCSSQSGHNTVSWYQQALGQGPQFIFQYYREEENGRGNFPPRFSGLQFPNYSSELNVNALELDDSALYLCASSLASGGTNNEQFFGPGTRLTVL.

This chain connects TRBV14 to TRBJ1-2; TRBD1 might be the D (5 bases). Trimming took off 0 bases at V and 8 bases at J, with 13 bases between the two ends. CDR3 size: 14 residues. CDR1 and CDR2 from the germline V gene are SGHDN and FVKESK. CDR3 in DNA: TGTGCCAGCAGCCAAGATAAGGTGACAGCCGGCTACACCTTC. Translation: CASSQDKVTAGYTF.

The rearrangement links TRBV9 to TRBJ2-3; the match to TRBD2 covers 8 bases. Unmatched junction bases numbered 6, after V lost 0 bases and J lost 3 bases. The germline gives CDR1 SGDLS, CDR2 YYNGEE. The CDR3 extends over 16 amino acids. The CDR3 DNA reads TGTGCCAGCAGCGTAGCCTTACGGGGGGGTACAGATACGCAGTATTTT. This sequence encodes CASSVALRGGTDTQYF.

V is TRBV21-1 and J is TRBJ2-7; the tabulated D call, TRBD1, remains unverified against the DNA. TRBV21-1 is listed as a pseudogene. This CDR3 spans 15 amino acids. The CDR3 DNA sequence: TGTGCCAGCAGCTCCCTCCCTACAGGGGCTCCCGAGCAGTACTTC. Translated, it gives CASSSLPTGAPEQYF.

The chain uses TRBV6-1 and TRBJ2-7; possibly TRBD1 or TRBD2 for D (6 bases each). CDR3 length: 14 residues. CDR1 and CDR2 (germline): MNHNS, SASEGT. Trimming took off 8 bases at V and 6 bases at J, with 20 bases between the two ends. CDR3 region: CASSRTGAPGEQYF. CDR3 in DNA: TGTGCCAGCTCCCGTACGGGGGCCCCCGGCGAGCAGTACTTC.

The chain joins TRBV4-3 to TRBJ2-3; D gene ambiguous. This CDR3 comprises 13 residues. V was cut by 1 base and J by 2 bases, with 4 bases left in between. Germline V gives CDR1 LGHNA, CDR2 YSLEER. This chain's CDR3 is CASSQGTTDTQYF. CDR3 DNA sequence: TGCGCCAGCAGCCAAGGTACCACAGATACGCAGTATTTT.

The V gene is TRBV5-6, the J gene TRBJ2-1; the D gene could be TRBD1 or TRBD2 (5 bases each). Germline assignment: CDR1 SGHDT and CDR2 YYEEEE. The CDR3 sequence is 16 residues long. Trimming took off 5 bases at V and 6 bases at J, with 21 bases between the two ends. The CDR3 protein is CASSPGWGSGANEQFF. For the CDR3, the DNA is TGTGCCAGCAGTCCCGGGTGGGGGAGTGGGGCCAATGAGCAGTTCTTC.

This clone came up once. The chain joins TRBV4-1 to TRBJ2-7, with 10 bases identical to TRBD1. The V gene's germline CDR1 is MGHRA and CDR2 YSYEKL. V shed 2 bases and J 4 bases; nucleotides not matched to a gene: 14. The CDR3 is 18 residues long. The CDR3 region is CASSQFGEAGTGVYEQYF. The CDR3 bases are TGCGCCAGCAGCCAATTTGGGGAAGCCGGGACAGGGGTTTACGAGCAGTACTTC.

This chain joins TRBV13 and TRBJ2-2; D possibly corresponds to TRBD2 (5 bases). Germline values: CDR1 PRHDT, CDR2 FYEKMQ (reference sequence). The CDR3 extends over 14 amino acids. The V end was cut by 5 bases, the J end by 3 bases, with 10 bases between. Written as DNA, the CDR3 is TGTGCCAGCAGCCCCCCGGGATACACCGGGGAGCTGTTTTTT. It is translated as CASSPPGYTGELFF.

This chain connects TRBV7-6 to TRBJ2-5, with D maybe TRBD2 (6 bases). With 0 bases removed from V and 4 bases from J, the gap between germline ends came to 18 bases. The CDR3 consists of 17 residues. Germline CDR1 SGHVS, CDR2 FNYEAQ. The CDR3 DNA follows: TGTGCCAGCAGCTTAGCGTTATGGCGGGGAGCCCGAGAGACCCAGTACTTC. This sequence encodes CASSLALWRGARETQYF.

V usage is TRBV4-1 and J usage is TRBJ1-5, with 7 bases fitting TRBD1. This CDR3 spans 17 amino acids. The V gene end was trimmed by 4 bases and the J gene end by 2 bases; junction bases not matched to a gene: 11. CDR1 is MGHRA, CDR2 YSYEKL, per germline. CDR3 nucleotides: TGCGCCAGCAGCCTAAGAATCTTTACAGGGGGCAATCAGCCCCAGCATTTT. The encoded protein is CASSLRIFTGGNQPQHF.

The rearrangement joins TRBV6-5 to TRBJ1-2; the match to TRBD1 covers 9 bases. Losses at the gene ends were 0 bases for V and 4 bases for J; bases not matched to a gene: 3. Germline-derived CDR1 and CDR2 are MNHEY and SVGAGI. The CDR3 length is 15 residues. CDR3: CASSYSTGGPYGYTF. In nucleotides, the CDR3 is TGTGCCAGCAGTTACTCGACAGGGGGGCCCTATGGCTACACCTTC.

The gene calls are TRBV27 and TRBJ1-1; D is ambiguous. CDR3 length: 13 amino acids. Trimming shortened V by 8 bases and J by 4 bases, and 14 bases separated the two germline ends. Germline V lookup: CDR1 MNHEY, CDR2 SMNVEV (reference sequence). Here the CDR3 reads CASGATLATEAFF. The CDR3 DNA reads TGTGCCAGCGGTGCGACATTGGCCACTGAAGCTTTCTTT.

The rearrangement uses TRBV7-9 and TRBJ2-1; TRBD1 aligns across 7 bases. Germline loops: CDR1 SEHNR, CDR2 FQNEAQ (reference sequence). The CDR3 contains 17 residues. V gave up 5 bases and J gave up 0 bases; unmatched junction bases: 10. Here the CDR3 DNA reads TGTGCCAGCAGCCCGCGGACAGGTGGGAGCTCCTACAATGAGCAGTTCTTC. Its translation is CASSPRTGGSSYNEQFF.

The gene calls are TRBV7-9 and TRBJ1-2; a weak D match, TRBD1 (6 bases). Germline CDR1 and CDR2: SEHNR and FQNEAQ (reference sequence). Trimming took 4 bases from V and 5 from J, leaving 23 bases between them. This CDR3 region has 17 residues. The CDR3 coding sequence is TGTGCCAGCAGCTCCCCTGACAGGAGCCTTTGGGGGTATGGCTACACCTTC. This sequence encodes CASSSPDRSLWGYGYTF.

V and J are TRBV7-8 and TRBJ1-2; maybe TRBD1 (6 bases). Per germline, CDR1 SGHVS and CDR2 FQNEAQ. V was pared by 2 bases and J by 1 base, with 14 bases between. The CDR3 length is 16 residues. In DNA form, the CDR3 reads TGTGCCAGCAGCTTAATACAGGGTTGGGTTAACTATGGCTACACCTTC. Translation: CASSLIQGWVNYGYTF.

V is TRBV4-1 and J is TRBJ1-5, with unresolved D. V lost 2 bases and J 2 bases, leaving 10 bases between the germline ends. Germline CDR1 reads MGHRA; CDR2 reads YSYEKL. This CDR3 is 15 amino acids long. The CDR3 protein is CASSQPGIGNQPQHF. The CDR3 DNA reads as TGCGCCAGCAGCCAACCCGGCATCGGCAATCAGCCCCAGCATTTT.